A selection of T cell receptor beta chains follows, all from one sample in a study of blood T cells in healthy people across ages. TCRdb reprocessed the 5' RACE reads with MiXCR, giving one entry per CDR3 protein. The repertoire holds around 870,000 distinct CDR3 sequences, with under 30% as singletons. Input material: blood. The receptor set was obtained from a woman of 80 years or more in good health. Both conserved end residues are part of each CDR3. D genes are given only for firm matches. A clone size is listed for some rows: how often the clone was seen (once, few, many), or a class if it is expanded.

D	size	J	V	DNA	CDR3
TRBD1	many	TRBJ2-3	TRBV27	TGTGCCAGCAGTTTATCCCCGACAGGGGGCTTGGGAGATACGCAGTATTTT	CASSLSPTGGLGDTQYF
NA	NA	TRBJ2-4	TRBV6-1	TGTGCCAGCAATGAAGGGGGGCGGAATGAGCAGTACTTC	CASNEGGRNEQYF
TRBD1	NA	TRBJ2-5	TRBV30	TGTGCCTGGAGGAGGGGGCAGGGAGAGACCCAGTACTTC	CAWRRGQGETQYF
TRBD1	NA	TRBJ1-4	TRBV10-2	TGCGCCAGCCGGGACAGGGGTGCAACTAATGAAAAACTGTTTTTT	CASRDRGATNEKLFF
TRBD1	NA	TRBJ1-3	TRBV6-1	TGTGCCAGTGGGAGCACAGGGGCTGGAAACACCATATATTTT	CASGSTGAGNTIYF
NA	NA	TRBJ2-5	TRBV13	TGTGCCAGCAGCTCAGGCCCCGAAGGGGAGACCCAGTACTTC	CASSSGPEGETQYF
NA	many	TRBJ2-4	TRBV6-5	TGTGCCAGCAGCCGGGCTCCGAACCAAAACATTCAGTACTTC	CASSRAPNQNIQYF
TRBD1	NA	TRBJ2-5	TRBV7-2	TGCGCCAGCAGCCAGACAGGGTGGGTAGAGACCCAGTACTTC	CASSQTGWVETQYF
NA	few	TRBJ2-5	TRBV18	TGTGCCAGCTCATTTTTTGGCCGGGAGCAGTACTTC	CASSFFGREQYF
TRBD1	NA	TRBJ2-7	TRBV5-1	TGCGCCAGCACCCCGGGACAGTACGACTACGAGCAGTACTTC	CASTPGQYDYEQYF
NA	many	TRBJ2-1	TRBV20-1	TGCAGTGCTAGAGCAGGGAGCTCCTACAATGAGCAGTTCTTC	CSARAGSSYNEQFF
TRBD1	NA	TRBJ1-5	TRBV20-1	TGCAGTGCTAGAGAGGGGGGACAGGGGTCAAGTCAGCCCCAGCATTTT	CSAREGGQGSSQPQHF
NA	once	TRBJ1-5	TRBV20-1	TGCAGTGCTAGTTCACAGGGACTGGATCAGCCCCAGCATTTT	CSASSQGLDQPQHF
TRBD2	NA	TRBJ2-5	TRBV20-1	TGCAGTACCTCACCGGGACTAGCGGGGGGTTGGGAGACCCAGTACTTC	CSTSPGLAGGWETQYF
TRBD1	NA	TRBJ1-5	TRBV6-5	TGTGCCAGCAGCCAGACAGGGATAGAGGAGCCCCAGCATTTT	CASSQTGIEEPQHF
TRBD1	NA	TRBJ1-2	TRBV11-2	TGTGCCAGCAGCCCGGACAGGGGCAGGTTAGGCTACACCTTC	CASSPDRGRLGYTF
TRBD1	many	TRBJ2-7	TRBV7-2	TGTGCCAGCAGCCTAATCGGAGACAGGGTGTACGAGCAGTACTTC	CASSLIGDRVYEQYF
NA	few	TRBJ1-5	TRBV7-2	TGTGCCAGCAGCTTAGAGGGAGCTAGGAGGCAGCCCCAGCATTTT	CASSLEGARRQPQHF
TRBD1	NA	TRBJ2-2	TRBV2	TGTGCCAGCAGTGAATCGGAGGACAGGGCCCTCGCGAACACCGGGGAGCTGTTTTTT	CASSESEDRALANTGELFF
NA	many	TRBJ2-7	TRBV5-1	TGCGCCAGCAGCTTCTCACTGCCCTCCTACGAGCAGTACTTC	CASSFSLPSYEQYF
NA	NA	TRBJ2-2	TRBV27	TGTGCCAGCAGTTTATCGGGACTCATGACCGGGGAGCTGTTTTTT	CASSLSGLMTGELFF
TRBD2	many	TRBJ2-5	TRBV7-2	TGTGCCAGCAGCGCGATCCAACTAGCGGGGGTCCGCGAGACCCAGTACTTC	CASSAIQLAGVRETQYF
NA	many	TRBJ2-3	TRBV24-1	TGTGCCACCAGTGGAATGGGGGCCAAAGATACGCAGTATTTT	CATSGMGAKDTQYF
NA	few	TRBJ2-5	TRBV5-1	TGCGCCAGCAGCTTGTCTGAGGCCGGGGAGACCCAGTACTTC	CASSLSEAGETQYF